This paragraph reports one T cell receptor (beta chain). Its antigen is not identified. This sample stems from a study of cytomegalovirus exposure and HLA in healthy donors. Study-wide points: Common viral pathogens seemed, in a later analysis, to connect with several of the most significant clusters. A few CMV-associated chains were confirmed in vitro to be specific for CMV antigens. Indistinguishable V segments, including TRBV6-2 and TRBV6-3, were excluded.

Researchers ran the PCR with 60 Vbeta and 13 Jbeta primers. Generated by immunoSEQ multiplex PCR, the TCRdb table keeps only in-frame clones and is missing some. The sample has 150,000 to 200,000 clones, around 74% seen once. CDR1 and CDR2 from the germline V gene are SGDLS and YYNGEE. With 2 bases clipped from V and 4 bases from J, the junction kept 5 bases outside the gene matches. CDR3 length: 14 residues. This chain joins TRBV9 and TRBJ1-2; 7 bases are shared with TRBD1. This sequence was found in a female donor in good health and CMV-seronegative. The sample consisted of PBMCs. The CDR3 sequence is CASSVRQGSYGYTF. The DNA of the CDR3 is TGTGCCAGCAGCGTTCGACAGGGTAGCTATGGCTACACCTTC.